The text below deals with one T cell receptor (beta chain). This clone was seen a handful of times. The antigen it recognizes is unknown. No much larger clonotype is one base removed from it; base qualities were not supplied. This record belongs to a study of blood T cell repertoires in COVID-19 (TCRdb year 2020). With respect to the entire study: Collaborator samples came from the United States, Italy and Spain and covered acute and convalescent phases of COVID-19. The material from the prospective study consisted of cDNA or gDNA derived from T cells, B-cell-depleted T cells, or PBMCs. Deeply sampled blood TCRbeta repertoires from subjects exposed to, actively infected with, or recovered from COVID-19 were included in the dataset. The repertoires were released in a freely available public database intended as a resource for research on the immune response to SARS-CoV-2. Samples came from the ongoing ImmuneRACE study (first 160 participants) plus 1,254 subjects from 6 global collaborators. Nearly every sample came with metadata listing a de-identified subject ID, COVID-19 status, age in years and sex. Where available, HLA class I and class II types were taken from metadata supplied by the sample provider and were not determined by assay-based typing.

TCRbeta CDR3 regions were amplified from genomic DNA by means of the immunoSEQ Assay, a bias-controlled multiplex PCR. In the source study's methods: The number of nucleated cells in each sample was estimated from the amplification of reference gene primers within the assay. Sequence reads were collapsed and filtered to measure the absolute abundance of every unique TCRbeta CDR3 rearrangement. For each sample, productive Simpson clonality was calculated by taking the square root of Simpson's diversity index across productive rearrangements. TCRdb limited this immuneACCESS table to in-frame rearrangements with V and J called. A share of clones is missing; checked studies link under half to unresolved V genes, and the rest is unexplained. V, J and clone size are taken as reported in that table, and D and trimming were inferred from the DNA itself. The sample has 200,000 to 250,000 clones on record, around 83% of them singletons. 10% of the sample rests with the top ten.

The CDR3 runs 17 residues from the cysteine to the phenylalanine. CDR3 DNA is the only sequence kept; it has 51 bases, read in frame from the first base. Trimming accounts for 0 bases at V and 1 base at J, while the number of junction bases matched to no gene is 7. The CDR1 and CDR2 encoded by the germline V gene (reference sequence) are LGHDT and YNNKEL. One collaborating source in Seattle enrolled patients while the patients were actively infected and followed the patients over time throughout the course of disease. Collaborating institutions collected whole blood in K2EDTA tubes following their own protocols. For TCRbeta analysis, collaborators shipped samples in one of three forms: frozen whole blood, isolated PBMCs, or DNA extracted from either of those sample types. The paper as a whole reports these results and caveats: Clinical and demographic metadata were provided uncurated, with the amount varying by source and participant.

Sequencing input: peripheral blood. The V and J genes are TRBV3-1 (or the pseudogene TRBV3-2) and TRBJ2-3; the junction holds 7 bases that match TRBD1. This sequence originates from a woman in her forties or fifties with COVID-19, enrolled during active disease. The nucleotides are TGTGCCAGCAGCCAAGATTCCTGCAGGGGGTGCACAGATACGCAGTATTTT. This translates into CASSQDSCRGCTDTQYF.